A selection of T cell receptor beta chains follows, all from one sample in a study of response to subunit inactivated influenza vaccine. TCRdb reanalysed the RT-PCR reads using MiXCR and keeps one entry per CDR3 protein. Here the sample spans more than 450,000 distinct CDR3 sequences, about 7.6% being singletons. The sample was PBMCs from blood, taken roughly 24 months after vaccination. The receptor source for this set is a man in his fifties or sixties who received an inactivated influenza vaccine. CDR3s include the opening cysteine and the closing phenylalanine or tryptophan. The D gene is left open where the match is weak. Where a row states a size, it is once, few, many or the class of an expanded clone; other rows omit it.

TRBV5-1,few,TRBD2,TRBJ2-5,CASSLGAGGPQETQYF,TGCGCCAGCAGCTTGGGGGCGGGGGGGCCCCAAGAGACCCAGTACTTC
TRBV20-1,many,TRBD1,TRBJ2-1,CSAGDRLLGNNEQFF,TGCAGTGCCGGGGACAGGCTCTTAGGGAACAATGAGCAGTTCTTC
TRBV27,.,TRBD1,TRBJ2-5,CASSLRAGRGFPGGETQYF,TGTGCCAGCAGTTTAAGGGCGGGCAGGGGGTTTCCGGGTGGAGAGACCCAGTACTTC
TRBV7-8,.,TRBD1,TRBJ1-3,CASSSADRGFGNTIYF,TGTGCCAGCAGCTCAGCGGACAGGGGGTTCGGAAACACCATATATTTT
TRBV3-1,few,.,TRBJ2-7,CASSQERRVQYF,TGTGCCAGCAGCCAAGAGCGGAGGGTGCAGTACTTC
TRBV14,few,.,TRBJ1-3,CASSQVGRSGNTIYF,TGTGCCAGCAGCCAAGTGGGCCGCTCTGGAAACACCATATATTTT
TRBV4-3,many,.,TRBJ1-1,CASSQTAGRLGSTEAFF,TGCGCCAGCAGCCAGACAGCAGGGAGGCTTGGGAGCACTGAAGCTTTCTTT
TRBV10-3,.,.,TRBJ1-5,CAISDSLGAYQPQHF,TGTGCCATCAGTGATTCTTTGGGGGCGTATCAGCCCCAGCATTTT
TRBV20-1,.,.,TRBJ2-3,CSARVAALSSTDTQYF,TGCAGTGCTAGAGTAGCCGCCCTGTCTAGCACAGATACGCAGTATTTT
TRBV25-1,many,.,TRBJ2-2,CASSEDRITGELFF,TGTGCCAGCAGTGAAGACAGGATAACCGGGGAGCTGTTTTTT
TRBV7-9,.,.,TRBJ2-2,CASSHRLGTTGELFF,TGTGCCAGCAGCCACCGACTGGGCACCACCGGGGAGCTGTTTTTT
TRBV7-9,many,.,TRBJ1-1,CASSLESNTEAFF,TGTGCCAGCAGCTTAGAGTCAAACACTGAAGCTTTCTTT
TRBV4-2,few,.,TRBJ2-7,CASSQDKANSDEQYF,TGTGCCAGCAGCCAAGATAAAGCTAATAGCGACGAGCAGTACTTC
TRBV20-1,.,TRBD1,TRBJ2-7,CSARDVAEGQGIGEQYF,TGCAGTGCTAGAGACGTTGCCGAAGGACAGGGAATTGGCGAGCAGTACTTC
TRBV24-1,few,.,TRBJ2-1,CATSDPPKNNEQFF,TGTGCCACCAGTGATCCCCCAAAAAACAATGAGCAGTTCTTC
TRBV29-1,many,.,TRBJ1-1,CSVEILENTEAFF,TGCAGCGTTGAAATCCTAGAGAACACTGAAGCTTTCTTT
TRBV12-3/TRBV12-4,.,TRBD1,TRBJ1-6,CASSLSGTVNSPLHF,TGTGCCAGCAGTTTATCCGGGACAGTTAATTCACCCCTCCACTTT
TRBV29-1,many,.,TRBJ2-7,CSVVGAGGTAYEQYF,TGCAGCGTTGTGGGGGCAGGAGGAACCGCCTACGAGCAGTACTTC
TRBV5-1,many,TRBD1,TRBJ1-1,CASSLVLGGEAFF,TGCGCCAGCAGCTTGGTCCTAGGGGGCGAGGCTTTCTTT
TRBV5-1,.,TRBD1,TRBJ2-2,CASSLTTGAATGELFF,TGCGCCAGCAGCTTGACCACAGGGGCCGCCACCGGGGAGCTGTTTTTT
TRBV20-1,many,.,TRBJ2-1,CSARSGRGYNEQFF,TGCAGTGCTAGATCCGGACGGGGCTACAATGAGCAGTTCTTC
TRBV9,.,TRBD2,TRBJ2-1,CASSVASGSRNEQFF,TGTGCCAGCAGCGTAGCAAGCGGGAGTCGAAATGAGCAGTTCTTC
TRBV20-1,.,TRBD1,TRBJ1-5,CSARVQGLNQPQHF,TGCAGTGCTAGGGTACAGGGGCTTAATCAGCCCCAGCATTTT
TRBV24-1,many,.,TRBJ2-1,CATSDFRNEQFF,TGTGCCACCAGTGATTTCAGAAATGAGCAGTTCTTC
TRBV6-2/TRBV6-3,many,TRBD2,TRBJ2-1,CASGGTSGLSYNEQFF,TGTGCCAGCGGCGGGACTAGCGGACTCTCCTACAATGAGCAGTTCTTC
TRBV12-3/TRBV12-4,many,.,TRBJ1-4,CASTRGRYTTNEKLFF,TGTGCCAGCACCAGGGGCCGATATACAACTAATGAAAAACTGTTTTTT
TRBV20-1,few,.,TRBJ2-1,CSARDQSSDEQFF,TGCAGTGCTAGGGACCAAAGCTCCGATGAGCAGTTCTTC
TRBV30,many,.,TRBJ2-7,CAWSKGGAGGYYEQYF,TGTGCCTGGAGTAAAGGGGGGGCAGGGGGTTACTACGAGCAGTACTTC
TRBV4-1,many,.,TRBJ2-3,CASTRLGLSTDTQYF,TGCGCCAGCACCCGACTGGGCCTTAGCACAGATACGCAGTATTTT
TRBV7-8,few,.,TRBJ2-7,CASSLGGSKGYEQYF,TGTGCCAGCAGCCTAGGTGGTTCGAAGGGGTACGAGCAGTACTTC
TRBV2,many,.,TRBJ2-1,CASSNQGEQFF,TGTGCCAGCAGTAATCAGGGTGAGCAGTTCTTC
TRBV6-5,.,.,TRBJ2-7,CASSSTGGAPSYEQYF,TGTGCCAGCAGTTCCACCGGAGGGGCCCCCTCCTACGAGCAGTACTTC
TRBV11-2,.,TRBD2,TRBJ2-7,CASSLARLAGAYEQYF,TGTGCCAGCAGCTTAGCTCGACTAGCGGGGGCTTACGAGCAGTACTTC
TRBV12-3/TRBV12-4,few,.,TRBJ1-5,CASSSDHAAGNQPQHF,TGTGCCAGCAGTTCCGACCACGCGGCGGGCAATCAGCCCCAGCATTTT
TRBV5-6,few,.,TRBJ1-2,CASSSPRRAHSYGYTF,TGTGCCAGCAGCTCCCCCCGCAGGGCCCACTCCTATGGCTACACCTTC
TRBV20-1,.,.,TRBJ1-1,CSASIPGLTGEAFF,TGCAGTGCTAGTATCCCAGGTTTAACAGGGGAAGCTTTCTTT
TRBV7-2,few,.,TRBJ2-3,CASSSQGPLTDTQYF,TGTGCCAGCAGCTCTCAGGGGCCGCTCACAGATACGCAGTATTTT
TRBV4-2,few,.,TRBJ1-5,CASSQDPGQPQHF,TGTGCCAGCAGCCAAGACCCGGGTCAGCCCCAGCATTTT
TRBV11-2,.,TRBD2,TRBJ2-2,CASSLFFGRRLASGELFF,TGTGCCAGCAGCTTATTCTTCGGCCGGAGACTAGCGAGTGGGGAGCTGTTTTTT
TRBV7-9,.,.,TRBJ2-7,CASSQFQGNHEQYF,TGTGCCAGCAGCCAATTTCAGGGGAACCACGAGCAGTACTTC
TRBV29-1,few,TRBD1,TRBJ1-1,CSASGTGGWFMNTEAFF,TGCAGCGCCTCCGGGACAGGGGGTTGGTTCATGAACACTGAAGCTTTCTTT
TRBV11-2,many,.,TRBJ1-1,CASGDGLNTEAFF,TGTGCCAGCGGGGACGGATTGAACACTGAAGCTTTCTTT
TRBV19,many,TRBD1,TRBJ2-3,CASSILTGADTQYF,TGTGCCAGTAGTATTCTTACAGGGGCAGATACGCAGTATTTT
TRBV20-1,.,.,TRBJ2-3,CTITPAGAGSTQYF,TGCACCATCACTCCTGCGGGGGCCGGGAGTACGCAGTATTTT
TRBV3-1,.,.,TRBJ2-1,CASSFNRGGQFF,TGTGCCAGCAGCTTCAACAGGGGAGGGCAGTTCTTC